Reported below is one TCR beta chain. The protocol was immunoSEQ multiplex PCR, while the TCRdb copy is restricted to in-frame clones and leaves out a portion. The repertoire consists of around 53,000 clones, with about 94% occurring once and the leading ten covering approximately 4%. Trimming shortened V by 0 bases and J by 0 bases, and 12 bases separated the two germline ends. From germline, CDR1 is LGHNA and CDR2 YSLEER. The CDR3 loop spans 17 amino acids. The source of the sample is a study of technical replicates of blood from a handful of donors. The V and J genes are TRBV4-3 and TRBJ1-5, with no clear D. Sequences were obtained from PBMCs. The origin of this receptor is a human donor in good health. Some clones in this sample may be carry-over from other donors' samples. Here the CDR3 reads CASSQDWADDSNQPQHF. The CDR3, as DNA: TGCGCCAGCAGCCAAGATTGGGCAGACGATAGCAATCAGCCCCAGCATTTT.